The clone carrying this TCR beta chain was seen a handful of times. The antigen is not known. This sample was included in a study of beta chain features in type 1 diabetes. Study-wide results and limits: TCRB CDR3s from Type 1 diabetes patients were moderately but significantly shorter in all four CD4+ subsets. Reduced insertions and increased deletions marked VDJ junctions in type 1 diabetes patients.

cDNA synthesis used the whole RNA isolate, giving expressed TCRB sequences. Produced via immunoSEQ multiplex PCR; TCRdb's table is partial and in-frame only. The sample has 200,000 to 300,000 clones, approximately 14% seen once. CDR1 and CDR2 (germline): LNHDA, SQIVND (reference sequence). V shed 10 bases and J shed 3 bases, with 13 bases lying between them. CDR3 length equals 12 residues. The receptor's source is a man aged 30-40 years with type 1 diabetes. Input material: naive CD4+ T cells from blood. The chain is built from TRBV19 and TRBJ2-7; D might be TRBD1 (7 bases). In DNA form, the CDR3 reads TGTGCCACCCGCCAGGGGGGCTACGAGCAGTACTTC. Translation: CATRQGGYEQYF. Variable domain in full (rest from reference TRBV19 and TRBJ2-7): DGGITQSPKYLFRKEGQNVTLSCEQNLNHDAMYWYRQDPGQGLRLIYYSQIVNDFQKGDIAEGYSVSREKKESFPLTVTSAQKNPTAFYLCATRQGGYEQYFGPGTRLTVT.